The following is a T cell receptor beta chain sequence with its context. Its antigen is not identified. This CDR3 is built from 11 residues. Germline V lookup: CDR1 LNHDA, CDR2 SQIVND (reference sequence). The data derive from a study of monozygotic twins with inflammatory bowel disease. General study points: IBD patients share fewer clonotypes with other people than healthy twins do, especially with disease activity. Repertoire likeness was no different across concordant and discordant twins, perhaps owing to restricted power.

TCRdb re-called the 5' RACE reads; one entry per CDR3 protein, DNA not given. The repertoire table contains fewer than 150,000 distinct CDR3 sequences. This TCR was sampled from a human donor with ulcerative colitis or Crohn's disease, or a healthy co-twin of an affected twin (not recorded which). This sequence joins TRBV19 and TRBJ1-1. Material: blood. The CDR3 loop is CASRGNTEAFF.